This T cell receptor beta chain comes out of a study of T cell responses to AZD1222 COVID-19 vaccine. Overall study context: Second-dose intervals near 4 or 12 weeks were combined. Study results and limitations: The CD4 TCRs associated with vaccination extended across spike and predominated at 160-218 and 743-854.

Between the trimmed V and J ends, which lost 6 bases and 9 bases, there was a span of 12 bases. Germline assignment: CDR1 LNHDA and CDR2 SQIVND (reference sequence). This CDR3 contains 13 residues. Produced via immunoSEQ multiplex PCR; TCRdb's table is partial and in-frame only. Found here are about 120,000 clones, approximately 91% of them singletons; the top ten hold approximately 4.8%. With respect to this clone: Its target is not known.

The chain carries TRBV19 and TRBJ1-6, with D maybe TRBD1 (5 bases). The clonotype was recovered from an adult in good health. The sample consisted of peripheral blood, taken on day 0 of AZD1222 vaccination. The CDR3 DNA is TGTGCCAGTAGCAGGGACCCGGGTTCACCCCTCCACTTT. Its protein product is CASSRDPGSPLHF.